The 5 T cell receptor beta chains below were found in one sample sequenced in a study of blood T cell repertoires in COVID-19. The protocol was immunoSEQ multiplex PCR, while the TCRdb copy is restricted to in-frame clones and leaves out a portion. The data show about 210,000 clones, approximately 90% seen once. The sequencing input was peripheral blood. These receptors originate from a man under 40 with acute or convalescent COVID-19.

The chain combines TRBV5-6 with TRBJ2-3; 12 nucleotides align to TRBD1. Germline V gene lookup returns CDR1 SGHDT and CDR2 YYEEEE. The V gene end was trimmed by 3 bases and the J gene end by 4 bases; junction bases not matched to a gene: 6. The CDR3 length is 16 residues. CDR3 region: CASSSAGTGGADTQYF. CDR3 in DNA: TGTGCCAGCAGCTCGGCCGGGACAGGGGGCGCAGATACGCAGTATTTT.

The table lists this clone with a count of one. The chain has TRBV4-1 and TRBJ2-7, with 9 bases that match TRBD1. The length of the CDR3 is 17 residues. CDR1 and CDR2 (germline): MGHRA, YSYEKL. V lost 0 bases and J lost 1; bases outside the gene matches: 7. The CDR3 nucleotides are TGCGCCAGCAGCCAAGATAGATGGGGACAGGGATCCTACGAGCAGTACTTC. This encodes CASSQDRWGQGSYEQYF.

Ten or more counts support this clone. V gene TRBV5-1 combines with J gene TRBJ1-2, with D unresolved. With 1 base removed from V and 3 bases from J, the gap between germline ends came to 10 bases. There are 14 residues in the CDR3. CDR1 and CDR2 (germline): SGHRS, YFSETQ. CDR3 in DNA: TGCGCCAGCAGCTTGAGCACCTCGGACTATGGCTACACCTTC. It is translated as CASSLSTSDYGYTF.

This clone was counted a single time. The genes are TRBV28 and TRBJ2-7; maybe TRBD1 (5 bases). CDR1 and CDR2 from the germline V gene are MDHEN and SYDVKM. The CDR3 has 14 amino acids. The V and J ends lost 6 bases and 1 base respectively, with 13 bases between them. The CDR3 is CASRIQRTSYEQYF. The CDR3 nucleotides read TGTGCCAGCAGGATACAACGGACATCCTACGAGCAGTACTTC.

The chain employs TRBV24-1 and TRBJ2-1; tentatively, D is TRBD2 (6 bases). Trimming removed 7 bases from V and 9 bases from J, with 9 bases in between. The CDR3 spans 11 residues. Germline V gene data show CDR1 as KGHDR and CDR2 as SFDVKD. CDR3 sequence: CATSGRGEQFF. CDR3 nucleotide sequence: TGTGCCACCAGCGGGAGAGGTGAGCAGTTCTTC.